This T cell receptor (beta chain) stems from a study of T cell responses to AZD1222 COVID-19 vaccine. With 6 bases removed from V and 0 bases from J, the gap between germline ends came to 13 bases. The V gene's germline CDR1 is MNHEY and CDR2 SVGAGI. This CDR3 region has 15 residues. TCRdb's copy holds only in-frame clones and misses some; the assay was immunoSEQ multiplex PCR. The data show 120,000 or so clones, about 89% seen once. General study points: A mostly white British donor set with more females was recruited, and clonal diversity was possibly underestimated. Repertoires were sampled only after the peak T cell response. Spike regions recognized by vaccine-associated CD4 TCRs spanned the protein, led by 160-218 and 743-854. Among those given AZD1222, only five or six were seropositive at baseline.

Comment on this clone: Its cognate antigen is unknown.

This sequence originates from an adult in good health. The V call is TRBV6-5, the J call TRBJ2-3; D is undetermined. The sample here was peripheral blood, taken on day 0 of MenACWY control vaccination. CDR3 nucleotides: TGTGCCAGCAGCATAACCCCCACGAGCACAGATACGCAGTATTTT. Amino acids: CASSITPTSTDTQYF.